The 22 T cell receptor beta chains in this list originate from one sample, sequenced in a study of blood T cell repertoires in COVID-19. Profiled with immunoSEQ multiplex PCR; TCRdb holds only in-frame clones, not every one. The repertoire holds about 170,000 clones, with approximately 91% as singletons. Sequenced sample: peripheral blood. The receptors were gathered from a man aged 18 to 30 with COVID-19, enrolled during active disease.

The chain carries TRBV24-1 and TRBJ2-5; D is possibly TRBD2 (5 bases). The CDR3 extends over 16 amino acids. Trimming took off 5 bases at V and 4 bases at J, with 19 bases between the two ends. Per the germline V gene, CDR1 is KGHDR and CDR2 is SFDVKD. The DNA of the CDR3 is TGTGCCACCAGTGGAACGGGAACTAGTCTCCCAGAGACCCAGTACTTC. Protein product: CATSGTGTSLPETQYF.

This chain links TRBV30 with TRBJ2-7; TRBD1 matches at 10 bases. The trim removed 3 bases at V and 3 bases at J, leaving 8 bases unmatched. The CDR3 has 15 amino acids. Germline-derived CDR1 and CDR2 are GTSNPN and SVGIG (reference sequence). This chain's CDR3 is CAWSLDRGIFYEQYF. As DNA, the CDR3 is TGTGCCTGGAGCCTGGACAGGGGGATCTTCTACGAGCAGTACTTC.

This rearrangement joins TRBV3-1 (or the pseudogene TRBV3-2) to TRBJ1-1; D unclear. The CDR3 has 13 amino acids. V gave up 4 bases and J gave up 5 bases, with 11 bases separating them. Germline V lookup: CDR1 LGHDT, CDR2 YNNKEL (reference sequence). CDR3 sequence (DNA): TGTGCCAGCAGCCTAACGGCGGGGACTGAAGCTTTCTTT. It encodes CASSLTAGTEAFF.

The V gene is TRBV19, the J gene TRBJ2-5; 10 bases line up with TRBD1. This CDR3 is built from 15 residues. The trim removed 5 bases at V and 5 bases at J, leaving 8 bases unmatched. Germline assignment: CDR1 LNHDA and CDR2 SQIVND (reference sequence). The CDR3, as DNA: TGTGCCAGTAGTCTCGGGACAGGGGAGGAGGAGACCCAGTACTTC. Translation gives CASSLGTGEEETQYF.

V is TRBV5-5 and J is TRBJ2-7; 12 bases align to TRBD2. Per the germline V gene, CDR1 is SGHKS and CDR2 is YYEKEE (reference sequence). This CDR3 has 16 residues. Losses at the gene ends were 4 bases for V and 0 bases for J; bases not matched to a gene: 5. CDR3: CASSTRTSGVSYEQYF. The CDR3 DNA follows: TGTGCCAGCAGCACTCGGACTAGCGGGGTCTCCTACGAGCAGTACTTC.

In its sample, this clone was seen once. This sequence joins TRBV28 and TRBJ2-7; TRBD1 matches 7 bases. From germline, CDR1 is MDHEN and CDR2 SYDVKM. This CDR3 region has 15 residues. The J segment lost 5 bases and the V segment lost 5 bases, leaving 12 bases of the junction unmatched. The CDR3: CASSTRQGLANEQYF. CDR3 nucleotides: TGTGCCAGCAGTACGAGACAGGGCCTCGCGAACGAGCAGTACTTC.

The chain employs TRBV7-2 and TRBJ1-4; 8 nucleotides align to TRBD1. This CDR3 has 16 residues. Unmatched junction bases numbered 7, after V lost 5 bases and J lost 2 bases. In germline, CDR1 is SGHTA, CDR2 FQGNSA. The DNA for the CDR3 is TGTGCCAGCAGCATCGGACAGGGCGCCACTAATGAAAAACTGTTTTTT. Translation: CASSIGQGATNEKLFF.

The V gene is TRBV5-6, the J gene TRBJ2-1, with D hard to call. This CDR3 has 13 residues. Germline V gene data show CDR1 as SGHDT and CDR2 as YYEEEE. Trimming took off 0 bases at V and 5 bases at J, with 6 bases between the two ends. The CDR3 region is CASSLDSNNEQFF. The CDR3, as DNA: TGTGCCAGCAGCTTGGACTCTAACAATGAGCAGTTCTTC.

The chain couples TRBV18 to TRBJ2-1, with TRBD2 identical over 11 bases. J lost 5 bases, V lost 4 bases, and 10 bases had no gene match. The germline V gene encodes CDR1 KGHSH and CDR2 LQKENI. The CDR3 runs to 17 residues. The chain's CDR3 is CASSLRPTSGSHNEQFF. The CDR3 nucleotides are TGTGCCAGCTCACTAAGGCCCACTAGCGGGAGCCACAATGAGCAGTTCTTC. Variable domain in full (rest from reference TRBV18 and TRBJ2-1): NAGVMQNPRHLVRRRGQEARLRCSPMKGHSHVYWYRQLPEEGLKFMVYLQKENIIDESGMPKERFSAEFPKEGPSILRIQQVVRGDSAAYFCASSLRPTSGSHNEQFFGPGTRLTVL.

The chain has TRBV15 and TRBJ2-2, with TRBD2 matching over 7 bases. With 6 bases clipped from V and 0 bases from J, the junction kept 7 bases outside the gene matches. The CDR3 spans 16 residues. Germline values: CDR1 LNHNV, CDR2 YYDKDF (reference sequence). Here the CDR3 reads CATRYLAVANTGELFF. The CDR3 DNA is TGTGCCACCAGATACCTAGCGGTCGCGAACACCGGGGAGCTGTTTTTT.

V is TRBV19 and J is TRBJ1-6; TRBD1 is a possible D gene (5 bases). Trimming removed 5 bases at V and 6 bases at J, with 20 bases between. The CDR3 runs to 17 residues. CDR1 LNHDA and CDR2 SQIVND come from the germline V gene (reference sequence). The CDR3 loop reads CASSYSRLGLLNSPLHF. The CDR3 DNA sequence: TGTGCCAGTAGTTACTCCCGGTTGGGACTCCTTAATTCACCCCTCCACTTT.

V gene TRBV28 combines with J gene TRBJ2-7, with 12 bases fitting TRBD2. Germline assignment: CDR1 MDHEN and CDR2 SYDVKM. With 6 bases clipped from V and 1 base from J, the junction kept 4 bases outside the gene matches. CDR3 length equals 15 residues. This CDR3 is CASSRGTSGSYEQYF. CDR3 nucleotides: TGTGCCAGCAGCCGGGGGACTAGCGGGTCCTACGAGCAGTACTTC.

The CDR3: CASSEWGGAPTDTQYF. In nucleotides, the CDR3 is TGTGCCAGCAGCGAATGGGGGGGCGCCCCCACAGATACGCAGTATTTT. This chain joins TRBV7-2 and TRBJ2-3; D perhaps matches TRBD2 (7 bases). This CDR3 spans 16 amino acids. Trimming removed 5 bases at V and 2 bases at J, with 17 bases between. The germline V gene has CDR1 SGHTA and CDR2 FQGNSA.

In its sample, this clone was seen once. This rearrangement joins TRBV28 to TRBJ2-1, with 8 bases lining up with TRBD2. This CDR3 region has 18 residues. V was pared by 7 bases and J by 6 bases, with 20 bases of the junction left unmatched. CDR1 and CDR2 from the germline V gene are MDHEN and SYDVKM. The CDR3 nucleotides read TGTGCCAGCACCTCGCCCAGGGGCTTGGCGGGAGGTCCCAATGAGCAGTTCTTC. It specifies CASTSPRGLAGGPNEQFF. The variable domain in full, completed from reference TRBV28 and TRBJ2-1, reads DVKVTQSSRYLVKRTGEKVFLECVQDMDHENMFWYRQDPGLGLRLIYFSYDVKMKEKGDIPEGYSVSREKKERFSLILESASTNQTSMYLCASTSPRGLAGGPNEQFFGPGTRLTVL.

The chain couples TRBV7-9 to TRBJ2-7, with 7 nucleotides matching TRBD1. After removal of 5 bases from V and 2 bases from J, the junction contained 9 bases not matched to a gene. The CDR3 totals 15 residues. From germline, CDR1 is SEHNR and CDR2 FQNEAQ (reference sequence). The CDR3 reads CASSSDRAGTYEQYF. The CDR3 DNA reads as TGTGCCAGCAGCAGTGACAGGGCAGGAACCTACGAGCAGTACTTC.

V and J are TRBV7-8 and TRBJ1-1; D is possibly TRBD1 (5 bases). The germline V gene encodes CDR1 SGHVS and CDR2 FQNEAQ. The CDR3 spans 15 residues. Trimming shortened V by 1 base and J by 1 base, and 10 bases separated the two germline ends. CDR3 sequence: CASSLDDRANTEAFF. The CDR3 DNA reads TGTGCCAGCAGCTTAGACGACAGAGCGAACACTGAAGCTTTCTTT.

J is TRBJ2-1 and V is TRBV6-5; perhaps TRBD2 as D (5 bases). Germline V CDR1 and CDR2: MNHEY, SVGAGI. The V end was cut by 2 bases, the J end by 2 bases, with 13 bases between. The CDR3 has 16 residues. Written as DNA, the CDR3 is TGTGCCAGCAGTTACGGCGGGCTGTCACCCTACAATGAGCAGTTCTTC. It translates to CASSYGGLSPYNEQFF.

The gene calls are TRBV9 and TRBJ2-1; maybe TRBD1 (6 bases). V lost 0 bases and J 6 bases, leaving 13 bases between the germline ends. In germline, CDR1 is SGDLS, CDR2 YYNGEE. This CDR3 spans 15 amino acids. The CDR3: CASSVGQGKFNEQFF. The DNA of the CDR3 is TGTGCCAGCAGCGTAGGCCAGGGGAAGTTCAATGAGCAGTTCTTC.

The J gene is TRBJ2-5, the V gene TRBV19, with TRBD2 matching over 9 bases. The CDR3 has 13 residues. Unmatched junction bases numbered 5, after V lost 8 bases and J lost 4 bases. Per germline, CDR1 LNHDA and CDR2 SQIVND (reference sequence). CDR3 nucleotide sequence: TGTGCCAGTCAAATGCGGGGGGGAGAGACCCAGTACTTC. It is translated as CASQMRGGETQYF.

The chain links TRBV6-5 to TRBJ2-1; D is uncertain. CDR1 MNHEY and CDR2 SVGAGI come from the germline V gene. V was trimmed by 7 bases and J by 0 bases, leaving 13 bases between them. The CDR3 is 15 residues long. The CDR3 loop reads CASTKARSSYNEQFF. CDR3 sequence (DNA): TGTGCCAGCACCAAAGCCCGAAGCTCCTACAATGAGCAGTTCTTC.

The genes are TRBV13 and TRBJ2-2; D possibly corresponds to TRBD2 (5 bases). Germline lookup yields CDR1 PRHDT and CDR2 FYEKMQ (reference sequence). The CDR3 covers 13 residues. V lost 6 bases and J lost 6, with 11 bases in between. CDR3 bases: TGTGCCAGCAGGTCGCGAGGGCCCGGGGAGCTGTTTTTT. Amino acid sequence: CASRSRGPGELFF. Looking up the rest from reference TRBV13 and TRBJ2-2 gives the full variable domain: AAGVIQSPRHLIKEKRETATLKCYPIPRHDTVYWYQQGPGQDPQFLISFYEKMQSDKGSIPDRFSAQQFSDYHSELNMSSLELGDSALYFCASRSRGPGELFFGEGSRLTVL.

The chain employs TRBV7-6 and TRBJ2-1, with 7 bases matching TRBD2. The V segment lost 5 bases and the J segment 9 bases; nucleotides outside the gene matches: 13. Looked up from germline, CDR1 is SGHVS and CDR2 is FNYEAQ. CDR3 length: 15 residues. CDR3 DNA sequence: TGTGCCAGCAGCCCCCGGGGCGGGAGCACGGGTGAGCAGTTCTTC. Its translation is CASSPRGGSTGEQFF. Using reference TRBV7-6 and TRBJ2-1 for the parts outside the CDR3, the full variable domain is GAGVSQSPRYKVTKRGQDVALRCDPISGHVSLYWYRQALGQGPEFLTYFNYEAQQDKSGLPNDRFSAERPEGSISTLTIQRTEQRDSAMYRCASSPRGGSTGEQFFGPGTRLTVL.